Each of the 9 T cell receptor beta chains below was sequenced from the same sample in a study of T cells after posttransplantation cyclophosphamide. Sequenced by immunoSEQ multiplex PCR; TCRdb stores in-frame clones only, minus some. Among some 27,000 clones listed, approximately 90% were seen once. The sequenced sample was PBMCs. These receptors all come from a man in his fifties.

This clone was observed once. The chain carries TRBV29-1 and TRBJ2-7, with 7 bases that match TRBD1. The CDR3 spans 14 residues. J lost 3 bases, V lost 5 bases, and 10 bases had no gene match. Germline loops: CDR1 SQVTM, CDR2 ANQGSEA. In DNA form, the CDR3 reads TGCAGCGTTATCCCCCGGGACAGCCTCTACGAGCAGTACTTC. Protein sequence: CSVIPRDSLYEQYF.

The V gene is TRBV6-6, the J gene TRBJ2-1; TRBD2 aligns across 9 bases. CDR3 length: 14 amino acids. The V and J ends lost 8 bases and 2 bases, in that order; junction bases with no gene match: 4. In germline, CDR1 is MNHNY, CDR2 SVGAGI (reference sequence). CDR3 coding DNA: TGTGCCAGCCTGTCTAGCGGGACCTACAATGAGCAGTTCTTC. Its translation: CASLSSGTYNEQFF.

This clone has only a few counts. This rearrangement joins TRBV10-3 to TRBJ2-7; D might be TRBD1 (5 bases). Germline assignment: CDR1 ENHRY and CDR2 SYGVKD. Deletions cut 6 bases from V and 0 bases from J, with 6 bases between. This CDR3 is built from 12 residues. The CDR3 spells CAIRDSSYEQYF. DNA for the CDR3: TGTGCCATCAGAGACAGCTCCTACGAGCAGTACTTC.

The chain has TRBV29-1 and TRBJ2-2, with 7 nucleotides matching TRBD2. In germline, CDR1 is SQVTM, CDR2 ANQGSEA. V gave up 1 base and J gave up 7 bases; unmatched junction bases: 9. CDR3 length: 15 residues. This CDR3 is CSVEVASGRVGELFF. The DNA of the CDR3 is TGCAGCGTTGAAGTGGCTAGTGGGAGGGTCGGGGAGCTGTTTTTT.

The V and J genes are TRBV10-3 and TRBJ1-2; D gene ambiguous. The germline gives CDR1 ENHRY, CDR2 SYGVKD. V was cut by 2 bases and J by 1 base, with 5 bases left in between. The CDR3 is 13 residues long. In DNA form, the CDR3 reads TGTGCCATCAGTGAGGGAGTTAACTATGGCTACACCTTC. Encoded protein: CAISEGVNYGYTF.

V and J are TRBV28 and TRBJ1-5, with D unresolved. Germline CDR1 MDHEN, CDR2 SYDVKM. The CDR3 runs to 14 residues. V was clipped by 7 bases and J by 4 bases, with 14 bases between them. The CDR3 bases are TGTGCCAGCACCTCTCCCGGGGTGAATCAGCCCCAGCATTTT. It codes for CASTSPGVNQPQHF.

This sequence joins TRBV28 and TRBJ1-4; TRBD1 is a possible D gene (5 bases). V was shortened by 3 bases and J by 7 bases, with 12 bases between the two germline ends. The germline V gene encodes CDR1 MDHEN and CDR2 SYDVKM. CDR3 length: 14 residues. CDR3 loop: CASSLAGPVEKLFF. The CDR3 DNA sequence: TGTGCCAGCAGTTTGGCAGGGCCTGTTGAAAAACTGTTTTTT.

The chain uses TRBV14 and TRBJ1-1, with 8 bases identical to TRBD1. The CDR3 runs to 13 residues. V shed 1 base and J 6 bases; nucleotides not matched to a gene: 1. Germline lookup yields CDR1 SGHDN and CDR2 FVKESK. The CDR3 reads CASSQAGGSEAFF. The CDR3 coding sequence is TGTGCCAGCAGCCAAGCAGGGGGCTCTGAAGCTTTCTTT.

This chain's CDR3 is CASSISGTGSTPLHF. CDR3 DNA sequence: TGTGCCAGCAGCATTTCCGGGACAGGGAGCACACCCCTCCACTTT. The J gene is TRBJ1-6, the V gene TRBV28; 9 bases line up with TRBD1. Looked up from germline, CDR1 is MDHEN and CDR2 is SYDVKM. After removal of 6 bases from V and 11 bases from J, the junction contained 11 bases not matched to a gene. This CDR3 is 15 amino acids long. Variable domain in full (rest from reference TRBV28 and TRBJ1-6): DVKVTQSSRYLVKRTGEKVFLECVQDMDHENMFWYRQDPGLGLRLIYFSYDVKMKEKGDIPEGYSVSREKKERFSLILESASTNQTSMYLCASSISGTGSTPLHFGNGTRLTVT.